The present entry profiles one T cell receptor (beta chain) with its context. Its specific antigen is unknown. No base quality values were provided; no much bigger clone lies one nucleotide off. PBMCs were isolated by Ficoll-Paque density gradient centrifugation. For sequencing, an Illumina NovaSeq 6000 was employed. TCRalpha and TCRbeta cDNA libraries were constructed by 5'RACE with constant-segment primers, with sample barcodes and unique molecular identifiers being introduced. RNA was extracted from every sample with Trizol reagent. The libraries were amplified in two PCR steps, and the second step added a second sample barcode and Illumina TruSeq adapters. Sequencing of the libraries was done on an Illumina NovaSeq, producing 2 x 150 bp paired-end reads. In the source study's methods: The reads were demultiplexed and collapsed into UMI-guided consensus sequences using migec v1.2.7. Using mixcr v2.1.11, UMI consensuses were aligned to TRA and TRB V and J templates and then assembled into clonotypes. A clonotype was counted as expanded or contracted only if both edgeR and NoisET called the change significant, with noise models trained on biological replicates. For edgeR calls, a false discovery rate-adjusted p below 0.01 and a log2 fold-change threshold of 1 were applied. As an exploratory analysis of dynamics, max-normalized trajectories of the 1000 most abundant clonotypes were examined with PCA combined with hierarchical clustering. Each responding clone was given a CD4 or CD8 phenotype based on the CD4+ and CD8+ repertoires, which had been sequenced separately. TCRdb itself trimmed the public reads at Q25 with fastp, ran MiXCR and retained productive beta chains. Records with the same CDR3 protein are collapsed into one entry carrying the most frequent genes and DNA. What appears here as the V and J calls and clone size reflects TCRdb's work, not the paper's. Within this sample are 240,000 or so distinct CDR3 sequences, with over 9% of them counted one time only. The ten largest clones add up to 20% to 25% of the sample.

The sample is drawn from a study of T-cell memory formation after mild COVID-19 (dated by TCRdb to the early 2020s). With regard to the full study: Most TCR sequence clusters were specific to one of the two donors. In a couple of donors, T-cell clones that expanded and contracted after mild COVID-19 were followed by sequencing TCRalpha and TCRbeta repertoires longitudinally. The cohort comprised two young, previously healthy adult volunteers, one female and one male.

The CDR3, cysteine through phenylalanine, is 14 amino acids long. Only CDR3 DNA is held: 42 bases, read in frame from base 1. V is cut back by 2 bases and J by 8 bases, with 8 bases in the junction unmatched. The germline V gene specifies KGHSH as CDR1 and LQKENI as CDR2. The full study reports these points: Clones that contracted from day 15 to 85 showed balanced CD4/CD8 phenotypes, whereas a second wave of clones that expanded from day 15 to 37 leaned towards CD4+. The study included only two mild cases, and larger cohorts that include severe cases with pre-infection samples were judged to be necessary. Contracting CD4+ clones were found mainly in CM and EM memory subsets, while CD8+ clones were enriched in EMRA. Whether the second-wave clones peaking on day 37 were SARS-CoV-2 specific was not confirmed. Some responding clones were found in pre-infection memory, which suggests that pre-existing cross-reactive memory T cells took part in the SARS-CoV-2 response.

The sequence links TRBV18 to TRBJ1-2; TRBD1 lines up with 7 middle nucleotides. The sequenced material came from PBMCs or a T cell subset sorted from them (not recorded which). The sequence was obtained from a man aged 18 to 29 who had mild COVID-19 (a few samples of this study predate the infection). The sample titles of this study are shuffled in the database, so cell type and time point are left out; the donor was told from shared clones. The CDR3 sequence is CASSPVRDRWGYTF. Read as DNA, the sequence is TGTGCCAGCTCACCAGTACGGGACAGATGGGGCTACACCTTC.